This passage covers 15 T cell receptor beta chains from one sample sequenced in a study of T cell responses to AZD1222 COVID-19 vaccine. The assay was immunoSEQ multiplex PCR, and TCRdb's table has in-frame clones only and misses some. The table has fewer than 200,000 clones, about 90% seen once; the top ten hold 4.3%. The input for sequencing was peripheral blood, taken 28 days after the second dose of the MenACWY control vaccine. These receptors all stem from an adult who received the MenACWY meningococcal vaccine as a control.

The V and J genes are TRBV9 and TRBJ2-1, with D uncertain. Looked up from germline, CDR1 is SGDLS and CDR2 is YYNGEE. The CDR3 extends over 13 amino acids. V dropped 4 bases and J dropped 7 bases, with 12 bases sitting between them. The CDR3 loop reads CASSSVELNEQFF. CDR3 nucleotide sequence: TGTGCCAGCAGCAGCGTCGAACTGAATGAGCAGTTCTTC.

V and J are TRBV2 and TRBJ1-6; no reliable D call. The CDR3 loop spans 14 amino acids. V was clipped by 4 bases and J by 6 bases, with 10 bases between them. CDR1 and CDR2 (germline): SNHLY, FYNNEI. The CDR3 region has the DNA TGTGCCAGCAGTGTAGGGCAGATTAATTCACCCCTCCACTTT. This sequence encodes CASSVGQINSPLHF.

J is TRBJ2-4 and V is TRBV24-1; TRBD1 agrees at 7 bases. With 1 base clipped from V and 11 bases from J, the junction kept 1 base outside the gene matches. The CDR3 sequence is 12 residues long. The germline CDR1 and CDR2 sequences are KGHDR and SFDVKD. The CDR3 DNA reads TGTGCCACCAGTGATTTCGGGACAGTTCAGTACTTC. Protein sequence: CATSDFGTVQYF.

The chain couples TRBV7-2 to TRBJ1-4; D not certain. Trimming removed 5 bases at V and 3 bases at J, with 13 bases between. This CDR3 has 15 residues. Germline V gives CDR1 SGHTA, CDR2 FQGNSA. The CDR3 spells CASSAQSSPNEKLFF. CDR3 nucleotide sequence: TGTGCCAGCAGCGCGCAGTCCTCTCCTAATGAAAAACTGTTTTTT.

The chain links TRBV12-5 to TRBJ1-1, with TRBD1 matching 7 bases. Germline values: CDR1 LGHNT, CDR2 FRNRAP. This CDR3 spans 12 amino acids. In DNA, the CDR3 is TGTGCATCGACAGGGAGATCCACTGAAGCTTTCTTT. Residues: CASTGRSTEAFF.

This chain connects TRBV10-3 to TRBJ2-3; the match to TRBD1 covers 10 bases. The CDR3 has 13 amino acids. With V trimmed by 8 bases and J by 4 bases, 3 bases remained unmatched. CDR1 and CDR2 from the germline V gene are ENHRY and SYGVKD. Here the CDR3 DNA reads TGTGCCATCGGGACAGGGGCCCCAGATACGCAGTATTTT. This translates into CAIGTGAPDTQYF.

J is TRBJ2-7 and V is TRBV7-2; tentatively, D is TRBD2 (6 bases). The V end was cut by 5 bases, the J end by 1 base, with 18 bases between. Germline CDR1 SGHTA, CDR2 FQGNSA. The CDR3 is 16 residues long. The CDR3 is CASSADVGAGSYEQYF. CDR3 sequence (DNA): TGTGCCAGCAGCGCTGACGTAGGGGCGGGATCCTACGAGCAGTACTTC.

The chain links TRBV4-3 to TRBJ1-1; 10 nucleotides align to TRBD1. With 6 bases clipped from V and 5 bases from J, the junction kept 3 bases outside the gene matches. Germline V gene sequence: CDR1 LGHNA, CDR2 YSLEER. The CDR3 loop spans 13 amino acids. This CDR3 is CASRDRGFTEAFF. DNA for the CDR3: TGCGCCAGCAGGGACAGGGGGTTTACTGAAGCTTTCTTT.

The table lists this clone with a count of one. The chain uses TRBV7-9 and TRBJ1-1; D is ambiguous. The CDR3 consists of 14 residues. The germline CDR1 and CDR2 sequences are SEHNR and FQNEAQ (reference sequence). The ends were cut back, 4 bases at V and 1 base at J, with 10 bases in the middle. The CDR3 region has the DNA TGTGCCAGCAGCTCCCTCCCGGAGAACACTGAAGCTTTCTTT. This encodes CASSSLPENTEAFF.

The chain recombines TRBV9 with TRBJ2-1; D may match TRBD1 or TRBD2 (5 bases each). Trimming took 4 bases from V and 10 from J, leaving 18 bases between them. Germline V gene data show CDR1 as SGDLS and CDR2 as YYNGEE. The CDR3 consists of 14 residues. The CDR3 region has the DNA TGTGCCAGCAGCCCGTTCCTTAGGGGACCCGAGCAGTTCTTC. It codes for CASSPFLRGPEQFF.

V and J are TRBV18 and TRBJ2-6, with 7 positions matching TRBD1. CDR1 is KGHSH, CDR2 LQKENI, per germline. Germline trimming cut 1 base from V and 16 bases from J; bases unmatched to any gene: 4. The CDR3 covers 12 residues. Here the CDR3 reads CASSPREGALTF. CDR3 coding DNA: TGTGCCAGCTCACCACGCGAGGGGGCGCTGACTTTC.

This sequence joins TRBV4-1 and TRBJ1-2; tentatively, D is TRBD1 (5 bases). The V gene lost 4 bases and the J gene lost 4 bases, with 13 bases spanning the gap. CDR3 length: 14 amino acids. The germline gives CDR1 MGHRA, CDR2 YSYEKL. In nucleotides, the CDR3 is TGCGCCAGCAGCCCCACAGGCGGGGTCTATGGCTACACCTTC. It specifies CASSPTGGVYGYTF.

This clone was observed a single time. This chain connects TRBV3-1 (or the pseudogene TRBV3-2) to TRBJ2-7; 7 nucleotides align to TRBD1. The CDR3 covers 14 residues. Germline CDR1 and CDR2: LGHDT and YNNKEL (reference sequence). The V segment lost 8 bases and the J segment 0 bases; nucleotides outside the gene matches: 7. Written as DNA, the CDR3 is TGTGCCAGCTCCTCACAGGGGAGCTCCTACGAGCAGTACTTC. This gives the protein CASSSQGSSYEQYF.

V and J are TRBV3-1 (or the pseudogene TRBV3-2) and TRBJ1-1; a possible D gene is TRBD1 (6 bases). The CDR3 length is 15 residues. Per the germline V gene, CDR1 is LGHDT and CDR2 is YNNKEL (reference sequence). V lost 4 bases and J 1 base, leaving 13 bases between the germline ends. The CDR3 sequence: CASSLRAGANTEAFF. The CDR3 bases are TGTGCCAGCAGCCTCCGGGCGGGGGCGAACACTGAAGCTTTCTTT.

The chain couples TRBV5-4 to TRBJ2-7, with no clear D. The V gene lost 9 bases and the J gene lost 3 bases, with 16 bases spanning the gap. Germline CDR1 SGHNT, CDR2 YYREEE (reference sequence). The CDR3 runs 13 residues. The CDR3 DNA reads as TGTGCCACCTTCGCCCAGACTGACTACGAGCAGTACTTC. This encodes CATFAQTDYEQYF.